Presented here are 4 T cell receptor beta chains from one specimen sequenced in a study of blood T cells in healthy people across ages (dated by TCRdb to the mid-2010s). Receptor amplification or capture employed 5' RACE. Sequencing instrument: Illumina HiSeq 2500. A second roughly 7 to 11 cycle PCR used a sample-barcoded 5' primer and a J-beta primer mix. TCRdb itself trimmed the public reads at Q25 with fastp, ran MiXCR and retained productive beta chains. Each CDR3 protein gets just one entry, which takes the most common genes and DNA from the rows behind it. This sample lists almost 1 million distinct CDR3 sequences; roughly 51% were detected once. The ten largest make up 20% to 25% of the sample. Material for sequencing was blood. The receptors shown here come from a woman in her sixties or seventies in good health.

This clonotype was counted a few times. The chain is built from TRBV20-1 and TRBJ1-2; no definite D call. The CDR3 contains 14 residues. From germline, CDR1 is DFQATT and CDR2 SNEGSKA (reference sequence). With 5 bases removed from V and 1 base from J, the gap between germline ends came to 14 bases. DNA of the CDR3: TGCAGTGCTTGGTTCACGGACCTTAACTATGGCTACACCTTC. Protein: CSAWFTDLNYGYTF.

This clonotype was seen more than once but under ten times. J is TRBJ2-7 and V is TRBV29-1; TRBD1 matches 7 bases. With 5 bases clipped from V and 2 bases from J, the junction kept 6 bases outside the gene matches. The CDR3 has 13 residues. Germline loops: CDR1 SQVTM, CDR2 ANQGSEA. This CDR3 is CSVRDSGTYEQYF. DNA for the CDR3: TGCAGCGTTCGGGACAGTGGAACCTACGAGCAGTACTTC.

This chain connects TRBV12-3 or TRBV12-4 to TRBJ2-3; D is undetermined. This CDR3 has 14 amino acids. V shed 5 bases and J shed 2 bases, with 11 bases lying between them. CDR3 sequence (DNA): TGTGCCAGCAGTCCGCAATCCCTCACAGATACGCAGTATTTT. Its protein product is CASSPQSLTDTQYF.

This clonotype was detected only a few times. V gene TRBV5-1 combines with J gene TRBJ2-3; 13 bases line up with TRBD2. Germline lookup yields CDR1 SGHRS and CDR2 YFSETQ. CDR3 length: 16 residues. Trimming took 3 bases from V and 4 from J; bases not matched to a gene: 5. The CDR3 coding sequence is TGCGCCAGCAGCTCCTCGGGACTAGCGGGATCAGATACGCAGTATTTT. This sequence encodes CASSSSGLAGSDTQYF. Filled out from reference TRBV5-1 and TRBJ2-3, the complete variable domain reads KAGVTQTPRYLIKTRGQQVTLSCSPISGHRSVSWYQQTPGQGLQFLFEYFSETQRNKGNFPGRFSGRQFSNSRSEMNVSTLELGDSALYLCASSSSGLAGSDTQYFGPGTRLTVL.